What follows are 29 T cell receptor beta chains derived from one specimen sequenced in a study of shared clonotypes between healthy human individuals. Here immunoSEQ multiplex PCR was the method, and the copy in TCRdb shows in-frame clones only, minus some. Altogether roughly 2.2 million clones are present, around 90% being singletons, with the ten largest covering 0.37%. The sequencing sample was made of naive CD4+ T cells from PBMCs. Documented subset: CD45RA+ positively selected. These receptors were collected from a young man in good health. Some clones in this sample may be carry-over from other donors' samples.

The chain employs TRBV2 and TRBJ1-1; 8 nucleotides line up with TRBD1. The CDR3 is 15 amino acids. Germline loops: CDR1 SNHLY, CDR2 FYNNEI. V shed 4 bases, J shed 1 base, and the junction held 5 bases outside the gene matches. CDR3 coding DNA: TGTGCCAGCAGTGGTGGGACAGGCACGAACACTGAAGCTTTCTTT. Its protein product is CASSGGTGTNTEAFF.

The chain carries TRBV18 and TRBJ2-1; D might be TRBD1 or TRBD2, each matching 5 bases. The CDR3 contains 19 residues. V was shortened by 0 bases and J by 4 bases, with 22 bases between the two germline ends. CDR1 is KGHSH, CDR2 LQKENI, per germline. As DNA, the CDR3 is TGTGCCAGCTCACCACCCCAACCGCCGGGGCGGTGGACTTACAATGAGCAGTTCTTC. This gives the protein CASSPPQPPGRWTYNEQFF.

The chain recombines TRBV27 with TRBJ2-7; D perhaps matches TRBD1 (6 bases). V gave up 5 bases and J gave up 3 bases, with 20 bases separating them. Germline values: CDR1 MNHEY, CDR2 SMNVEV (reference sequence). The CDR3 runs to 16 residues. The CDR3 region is CASSTRDKRANYEQYF. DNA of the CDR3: TGTGCCAGCAGTACCCGGGACAAGAGGGCCAACTACGAGCAGTACTTC.

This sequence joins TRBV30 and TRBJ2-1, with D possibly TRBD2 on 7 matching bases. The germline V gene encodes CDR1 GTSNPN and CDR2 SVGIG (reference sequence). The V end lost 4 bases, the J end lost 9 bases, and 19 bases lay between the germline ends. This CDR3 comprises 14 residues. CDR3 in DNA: TGTGCCTGGAATGAGGCGGGGGCATGGGGTGAGCAGTTCTTC. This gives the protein CAWNEAGAWGEQFF.

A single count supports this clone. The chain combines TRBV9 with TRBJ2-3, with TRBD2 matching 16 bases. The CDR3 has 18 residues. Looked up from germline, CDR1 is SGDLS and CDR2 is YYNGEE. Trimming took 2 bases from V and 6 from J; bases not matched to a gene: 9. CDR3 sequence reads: CASSVSPGLAGGFDTQYF. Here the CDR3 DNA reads TGTGCCAGCAGCGTGAGTCCGGGACTAGCGGGAGGGTTTGATACGCAGTATTTT.

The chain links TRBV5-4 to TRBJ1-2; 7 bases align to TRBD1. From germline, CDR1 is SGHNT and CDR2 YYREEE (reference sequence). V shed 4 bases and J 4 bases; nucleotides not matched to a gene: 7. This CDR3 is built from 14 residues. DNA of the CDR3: TGTGCCAGCAGCCTGCCGACAGGGCCCTATGGCTACACCTTC. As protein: CASSLPTGPYGYTF. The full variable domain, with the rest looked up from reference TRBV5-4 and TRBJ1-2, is ETGVTQSPTHLIKTRGQQVTLRCSSQSGHNTVSWYQQALGQGPQFIFQYYREEENGRGNFPPRFSGLQFPNYSSELNVNALELDDSALYLCASSLPTGPYGYTFGSGTRLTVV.

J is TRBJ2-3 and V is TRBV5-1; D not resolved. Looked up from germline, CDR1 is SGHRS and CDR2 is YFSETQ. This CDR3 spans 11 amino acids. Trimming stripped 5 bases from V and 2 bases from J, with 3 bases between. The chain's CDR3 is CASRYTDTQYF. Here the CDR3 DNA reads TGCGCCAGCAGATACACAGATACGCAGTATTTT.

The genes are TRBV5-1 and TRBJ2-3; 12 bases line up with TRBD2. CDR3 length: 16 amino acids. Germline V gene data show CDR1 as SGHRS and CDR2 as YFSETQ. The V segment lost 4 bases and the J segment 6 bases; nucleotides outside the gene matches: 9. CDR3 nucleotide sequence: TGCGCCAGCAGCCCTCTAGCGGGAGGGCAGCATGATACGCAGTATTTT. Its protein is CASSPLAGGQHDTQYF.

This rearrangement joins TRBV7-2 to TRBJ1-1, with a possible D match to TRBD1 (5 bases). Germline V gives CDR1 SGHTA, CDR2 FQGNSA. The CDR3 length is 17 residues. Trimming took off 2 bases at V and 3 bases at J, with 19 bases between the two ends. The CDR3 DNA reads TGTGCCAGCAGCTTACAAGTGGGTCAAGGAGGGGACACTGAAGCTTTCTTT. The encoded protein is CASSLQVGQGGDTEAFF.

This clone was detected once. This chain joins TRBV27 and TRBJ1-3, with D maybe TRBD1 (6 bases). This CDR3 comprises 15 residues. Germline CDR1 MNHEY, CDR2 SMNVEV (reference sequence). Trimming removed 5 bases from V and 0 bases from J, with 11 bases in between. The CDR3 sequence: CASSLNRDSGNTIYF. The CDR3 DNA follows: TGTGCCAGCAGTCTTAACAGGGACTCTGGAAACACCATATATTTT.

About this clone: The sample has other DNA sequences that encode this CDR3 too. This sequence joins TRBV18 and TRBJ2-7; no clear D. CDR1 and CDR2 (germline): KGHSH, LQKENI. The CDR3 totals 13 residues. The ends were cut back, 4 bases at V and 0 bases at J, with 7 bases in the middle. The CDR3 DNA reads TGTGCCAGCTCACTCGGGTCCTCCTACGAGCAGTACTTC. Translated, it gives CASSLGSSYEQYF.

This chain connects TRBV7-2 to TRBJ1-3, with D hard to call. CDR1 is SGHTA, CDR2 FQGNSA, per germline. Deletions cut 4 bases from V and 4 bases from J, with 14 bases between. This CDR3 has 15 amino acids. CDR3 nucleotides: TGTGCCAGCAGCTCCCGTTTGGGCCAGGGAAACACCATATATTTT. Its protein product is CASSSRLGQGNTIYF. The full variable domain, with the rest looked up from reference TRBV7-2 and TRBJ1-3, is GAGVSQSPSNKVTEKGKDVELRCDPISGHTALYWYRQSLGQGLEFLIYFQGNSAPDKSGLPSDRFSAERTGGSVSTLTIQRTQQEDSAVYLCASSSRLGQGNTIYFGEGSWLTVV.

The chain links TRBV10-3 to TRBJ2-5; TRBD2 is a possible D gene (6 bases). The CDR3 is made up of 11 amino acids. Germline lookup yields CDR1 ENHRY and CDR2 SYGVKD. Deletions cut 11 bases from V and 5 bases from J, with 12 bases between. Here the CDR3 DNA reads TGTGCCGCCGGCCGGGGGGAGACCCAGTACTTC. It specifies CAAGRGETQYF.

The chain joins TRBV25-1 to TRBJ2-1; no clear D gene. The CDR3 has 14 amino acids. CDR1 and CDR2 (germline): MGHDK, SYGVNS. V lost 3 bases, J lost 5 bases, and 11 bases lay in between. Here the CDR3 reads CASSDRPVDNEQFF. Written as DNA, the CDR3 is TGTGCCAGCAGTGATCGGCCGGTTGACAATGAGCAGTTCTTC.

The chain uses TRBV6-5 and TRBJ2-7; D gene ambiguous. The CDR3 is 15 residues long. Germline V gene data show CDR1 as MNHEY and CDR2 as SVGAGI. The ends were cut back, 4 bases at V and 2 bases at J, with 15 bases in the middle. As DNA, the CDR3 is TGTGCCAGCAGTTTCGGCCTAATGTCTCCCTACGAGCAGTACTTC. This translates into CASSFGLMSPYEQYF.

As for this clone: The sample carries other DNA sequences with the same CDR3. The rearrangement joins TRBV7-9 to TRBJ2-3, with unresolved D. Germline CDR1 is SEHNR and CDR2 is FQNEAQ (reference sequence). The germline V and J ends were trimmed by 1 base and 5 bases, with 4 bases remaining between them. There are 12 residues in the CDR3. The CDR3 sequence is CASSLDRDTQYF. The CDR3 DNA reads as TGTGCCAGCAGCTTAGATAGAGATACGCAGTATTTT. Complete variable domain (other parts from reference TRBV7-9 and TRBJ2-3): DTGVSQNPRHKITKRGQNVTFRCDPISEHNRLYWYRQTLGQGPEFLTYFQNEAQLEKSRLLSDRFSAERPKGSFSTLEIQRTEQGDSAMYLCASSLDRDTQYFGPGTRLTVL.

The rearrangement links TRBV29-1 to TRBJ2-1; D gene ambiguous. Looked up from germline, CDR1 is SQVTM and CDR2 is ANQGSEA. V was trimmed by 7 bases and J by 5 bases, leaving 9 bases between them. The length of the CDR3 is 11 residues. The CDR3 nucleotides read TGCAGCGCCCACTTGGACAATGAGCAGTTCTTC. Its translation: CSAHLDNEQFF.

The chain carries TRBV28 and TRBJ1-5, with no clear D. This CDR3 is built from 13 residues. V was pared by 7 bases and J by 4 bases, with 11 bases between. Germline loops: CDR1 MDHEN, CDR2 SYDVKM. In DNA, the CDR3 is TGTGCCAGCACCGGCTGGCGTAATCAGCCCCAGCATTTT. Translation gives CASTGWRNQPQHF.

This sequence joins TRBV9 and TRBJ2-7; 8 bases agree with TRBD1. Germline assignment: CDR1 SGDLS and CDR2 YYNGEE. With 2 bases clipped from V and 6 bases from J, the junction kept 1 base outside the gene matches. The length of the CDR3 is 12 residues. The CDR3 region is CASSVTGGEQYF. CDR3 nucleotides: TGTGCCAGCAGCGTTACAGGGGGCGAGCAGTACTTC.

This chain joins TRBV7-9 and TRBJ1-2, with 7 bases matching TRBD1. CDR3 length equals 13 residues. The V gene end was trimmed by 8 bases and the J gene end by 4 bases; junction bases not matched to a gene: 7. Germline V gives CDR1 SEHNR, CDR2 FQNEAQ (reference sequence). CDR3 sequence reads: CASGDRDIYGYTF. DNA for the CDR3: TGTGCCAGCGGCGACAGGGACATCTATGGCTACACCTTC.

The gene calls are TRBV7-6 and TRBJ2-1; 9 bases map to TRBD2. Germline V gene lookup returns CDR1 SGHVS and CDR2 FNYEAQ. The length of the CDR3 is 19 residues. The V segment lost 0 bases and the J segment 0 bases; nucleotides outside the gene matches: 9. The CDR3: CASSLAPLAGRSSYNEQFF. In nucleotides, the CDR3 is TGTGCCAGCAGCTTAGCGCCCCTAGCGGGGAGGAGCTCCTACAATGAGCAGTTCTTC.

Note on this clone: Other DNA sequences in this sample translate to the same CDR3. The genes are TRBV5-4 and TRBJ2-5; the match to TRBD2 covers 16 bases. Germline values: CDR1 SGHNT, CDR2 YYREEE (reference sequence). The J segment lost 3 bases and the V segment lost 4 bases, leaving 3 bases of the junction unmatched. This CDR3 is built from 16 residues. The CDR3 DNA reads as TGTGCCAGCAGCCCCGGGACTAGCGGGAGGGAAGAGACCCAGTACTTC. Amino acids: CASSPGTSGREETQYF.

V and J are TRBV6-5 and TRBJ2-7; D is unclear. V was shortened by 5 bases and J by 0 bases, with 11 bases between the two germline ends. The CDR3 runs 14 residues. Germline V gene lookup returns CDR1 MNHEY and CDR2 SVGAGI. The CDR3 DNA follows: TGTGCCAGCAGTACCAGTAGGAGCTCCTACGAGCAGTACTTC. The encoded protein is CASSTSRSSYEQYF.

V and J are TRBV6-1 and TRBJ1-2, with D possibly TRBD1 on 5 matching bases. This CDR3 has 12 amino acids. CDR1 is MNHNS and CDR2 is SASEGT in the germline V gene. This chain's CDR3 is CAERQILYGYTF. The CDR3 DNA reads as TGTGCAGAGAGACAGATTCTTTATGGCTACACCTTC.

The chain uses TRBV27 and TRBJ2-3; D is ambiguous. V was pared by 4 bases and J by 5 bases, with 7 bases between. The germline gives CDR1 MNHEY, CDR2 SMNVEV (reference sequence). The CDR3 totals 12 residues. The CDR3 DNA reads TGTGCCAGCAGTTCCGCCGGAGATACGCAGTATTTT. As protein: CASSSAGDTQYF.

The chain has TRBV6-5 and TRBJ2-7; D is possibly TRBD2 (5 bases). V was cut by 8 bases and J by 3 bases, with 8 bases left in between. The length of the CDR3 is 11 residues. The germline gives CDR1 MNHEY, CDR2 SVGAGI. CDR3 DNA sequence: TGTGCCAGCCAAGGGAGCTACGAGCAGTACTTC. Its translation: CASQGSYEQYF.

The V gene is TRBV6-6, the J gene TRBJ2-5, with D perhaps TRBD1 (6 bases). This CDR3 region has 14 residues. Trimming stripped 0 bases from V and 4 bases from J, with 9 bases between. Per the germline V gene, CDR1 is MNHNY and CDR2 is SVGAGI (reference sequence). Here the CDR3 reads CASSYSIRGETQYF. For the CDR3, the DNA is TGTGCCAGCAGTTACTCGATCAGGGGAGAGACCCAGTACTTC.

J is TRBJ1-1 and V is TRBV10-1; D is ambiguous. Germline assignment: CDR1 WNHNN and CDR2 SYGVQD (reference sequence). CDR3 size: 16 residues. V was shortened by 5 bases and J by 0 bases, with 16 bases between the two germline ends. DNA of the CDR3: TGCGCCAGCAGTCTGGGAGGGAGATCGATGAACACTGAAGCTTTCTTT. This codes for CASSLGGRSMNTEAFF.

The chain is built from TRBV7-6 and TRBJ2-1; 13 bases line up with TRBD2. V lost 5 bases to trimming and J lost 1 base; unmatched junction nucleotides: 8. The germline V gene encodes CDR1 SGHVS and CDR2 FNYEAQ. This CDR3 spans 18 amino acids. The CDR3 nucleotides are TGTGCCAGCAGCCTAACTAGCGGGAGGGGCAGGTCCTACAATGAGCAGTTCTTC. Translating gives CASSLTSGRGRSYNEQFF.